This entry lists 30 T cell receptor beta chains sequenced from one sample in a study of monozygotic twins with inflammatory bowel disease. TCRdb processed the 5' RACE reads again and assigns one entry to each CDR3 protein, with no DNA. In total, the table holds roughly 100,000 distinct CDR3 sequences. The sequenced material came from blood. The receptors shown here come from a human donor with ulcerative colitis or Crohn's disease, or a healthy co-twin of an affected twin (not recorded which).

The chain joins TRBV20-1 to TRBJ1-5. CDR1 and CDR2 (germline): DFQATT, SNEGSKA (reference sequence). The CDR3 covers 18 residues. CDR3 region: CSARDWSGGGNSNQPQHF.

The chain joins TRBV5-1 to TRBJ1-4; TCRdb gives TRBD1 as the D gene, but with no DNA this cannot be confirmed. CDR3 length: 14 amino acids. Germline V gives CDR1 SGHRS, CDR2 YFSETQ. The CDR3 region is CASRNGRVGEKLFF.

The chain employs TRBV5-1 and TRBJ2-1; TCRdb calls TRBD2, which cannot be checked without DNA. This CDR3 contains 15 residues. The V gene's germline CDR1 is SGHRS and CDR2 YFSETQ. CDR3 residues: CASSPGTSGSYRQFF.

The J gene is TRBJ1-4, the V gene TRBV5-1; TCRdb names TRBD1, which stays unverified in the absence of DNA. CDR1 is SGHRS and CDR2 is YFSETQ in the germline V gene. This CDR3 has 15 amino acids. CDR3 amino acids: CASSRDSATNEKLFF.

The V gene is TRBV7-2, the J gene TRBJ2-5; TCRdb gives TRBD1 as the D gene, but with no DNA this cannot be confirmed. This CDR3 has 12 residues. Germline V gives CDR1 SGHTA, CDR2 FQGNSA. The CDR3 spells CASSWGQETQYF.

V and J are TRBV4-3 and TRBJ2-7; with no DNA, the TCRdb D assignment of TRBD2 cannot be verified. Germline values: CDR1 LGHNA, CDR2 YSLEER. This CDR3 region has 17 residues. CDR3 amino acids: CASSQDRVSGIGYEQYF.

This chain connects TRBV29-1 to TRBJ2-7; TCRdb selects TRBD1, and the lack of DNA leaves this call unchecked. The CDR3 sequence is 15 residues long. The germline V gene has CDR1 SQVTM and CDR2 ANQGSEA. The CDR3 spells CSVVSGASINYEQYF.

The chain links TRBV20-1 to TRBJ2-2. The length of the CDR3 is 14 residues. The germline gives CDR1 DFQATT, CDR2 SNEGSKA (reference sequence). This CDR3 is CSARSDSFTGELFF.

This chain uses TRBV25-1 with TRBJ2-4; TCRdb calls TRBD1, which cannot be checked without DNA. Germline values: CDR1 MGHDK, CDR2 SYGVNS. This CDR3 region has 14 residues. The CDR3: CASTRTGGLNIQYF.

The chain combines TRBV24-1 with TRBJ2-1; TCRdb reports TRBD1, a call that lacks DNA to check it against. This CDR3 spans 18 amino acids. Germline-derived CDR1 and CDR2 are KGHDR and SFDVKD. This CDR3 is CATSDPGQDHGSYNEQFF.

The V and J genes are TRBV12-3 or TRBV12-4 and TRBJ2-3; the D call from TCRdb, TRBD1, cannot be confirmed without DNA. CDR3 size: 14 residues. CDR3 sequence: CASTPRTGKYTQYF.

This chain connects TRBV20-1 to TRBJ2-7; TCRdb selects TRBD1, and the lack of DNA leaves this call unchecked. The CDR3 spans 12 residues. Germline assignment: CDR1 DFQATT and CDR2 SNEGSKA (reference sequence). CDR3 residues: CSARSGVDEQYF.

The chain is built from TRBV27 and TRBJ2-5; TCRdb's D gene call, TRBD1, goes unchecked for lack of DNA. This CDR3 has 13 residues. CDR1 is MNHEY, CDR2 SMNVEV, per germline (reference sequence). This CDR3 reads CASSYGTGQTQYF.

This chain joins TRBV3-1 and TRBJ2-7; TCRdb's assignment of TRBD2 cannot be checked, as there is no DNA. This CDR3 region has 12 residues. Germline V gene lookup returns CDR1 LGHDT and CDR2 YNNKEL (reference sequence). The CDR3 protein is CASSQTDSGFYF.

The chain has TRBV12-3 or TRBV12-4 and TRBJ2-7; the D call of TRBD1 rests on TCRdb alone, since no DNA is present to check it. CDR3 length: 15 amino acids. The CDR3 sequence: CASSFTGGKSYEQYF.

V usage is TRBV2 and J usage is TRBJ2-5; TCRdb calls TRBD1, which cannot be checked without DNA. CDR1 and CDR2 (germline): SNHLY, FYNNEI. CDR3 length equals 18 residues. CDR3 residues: CASGSDRGPRSYQETQYF. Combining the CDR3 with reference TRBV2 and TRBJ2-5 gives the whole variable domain EPEVTQTPSHQVTQMGQEVILRCVPISNHLYFYWYRQILGQKVEFLVSFYNNEISEKSEIFDDQFSVERPDGSNFTLKIRSTKLEDSAMYFCASGSDRGPRSYQETQYFGPGTRLLVL.

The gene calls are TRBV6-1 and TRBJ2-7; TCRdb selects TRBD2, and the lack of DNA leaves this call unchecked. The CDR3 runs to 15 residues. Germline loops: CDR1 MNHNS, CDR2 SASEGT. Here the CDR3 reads CASSRGLAGLYEQYF.

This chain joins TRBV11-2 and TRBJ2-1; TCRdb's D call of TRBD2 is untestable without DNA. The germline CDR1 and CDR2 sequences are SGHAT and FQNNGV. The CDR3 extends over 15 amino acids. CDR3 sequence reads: CASSPVRRGSNEQFF.

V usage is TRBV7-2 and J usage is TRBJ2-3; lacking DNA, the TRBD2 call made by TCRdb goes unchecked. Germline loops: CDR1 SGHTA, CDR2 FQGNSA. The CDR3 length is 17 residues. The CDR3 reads CASSSTASGGATDTQYF.

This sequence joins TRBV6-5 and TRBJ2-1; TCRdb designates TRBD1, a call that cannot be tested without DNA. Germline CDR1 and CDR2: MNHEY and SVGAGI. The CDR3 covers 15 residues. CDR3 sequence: CASSYSQGAGNEQFF.

The CDR3 loop is CSARDWGRSNRAGANVLTF. The chain employs TRBV20-1 and TRBJ2-6; checking the TCRdb D call of TRBD2 is not possible without DNA. Germline CDR1 is DFQATT and CDR2 is SNEGSKA (reference sequence). The CDR3 is made up of 19 amino acids.

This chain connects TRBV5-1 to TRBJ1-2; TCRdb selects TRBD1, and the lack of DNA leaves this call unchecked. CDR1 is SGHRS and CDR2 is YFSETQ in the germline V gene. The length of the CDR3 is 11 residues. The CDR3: CASGTDYGYTF.

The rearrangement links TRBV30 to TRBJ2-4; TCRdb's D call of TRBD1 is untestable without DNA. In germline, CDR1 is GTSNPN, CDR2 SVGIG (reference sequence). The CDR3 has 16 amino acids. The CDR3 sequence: CAWRTWSGTVKNIQYF.

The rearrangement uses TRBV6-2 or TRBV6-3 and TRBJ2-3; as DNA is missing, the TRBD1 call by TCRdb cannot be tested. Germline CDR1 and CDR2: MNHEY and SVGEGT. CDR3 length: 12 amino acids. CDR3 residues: CASNEGRDTQYF.

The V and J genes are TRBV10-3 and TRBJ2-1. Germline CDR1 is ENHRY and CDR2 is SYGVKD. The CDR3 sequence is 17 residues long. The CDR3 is CAISESTETGSYNEQFF.

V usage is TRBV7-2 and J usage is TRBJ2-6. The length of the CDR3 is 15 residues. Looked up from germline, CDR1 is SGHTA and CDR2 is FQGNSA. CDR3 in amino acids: CASSLIQSGANVLTF. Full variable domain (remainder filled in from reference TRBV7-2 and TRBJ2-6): GAGVSQSPSNKVTEKGKDVELRCDPISGHTALYWYRQSLGQGLEFLIYFQGNSAPDKSGLPSDRFSAERTGGSVSTLTIQRTQQEDSAVYLCASSLIQSGANVLTFGAGSRLTVL.

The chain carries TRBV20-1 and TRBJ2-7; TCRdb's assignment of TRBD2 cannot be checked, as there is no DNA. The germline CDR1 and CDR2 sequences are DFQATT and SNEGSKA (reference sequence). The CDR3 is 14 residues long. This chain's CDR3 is CSAMGTTAIYEQYF.

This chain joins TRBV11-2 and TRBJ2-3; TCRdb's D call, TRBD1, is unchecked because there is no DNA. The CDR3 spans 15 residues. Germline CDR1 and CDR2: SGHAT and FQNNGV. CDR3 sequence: CASSLVVRVTDTQYF.

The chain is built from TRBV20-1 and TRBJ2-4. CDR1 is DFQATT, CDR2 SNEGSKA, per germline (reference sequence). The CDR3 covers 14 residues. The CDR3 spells CSAWATLAKNIQYF.

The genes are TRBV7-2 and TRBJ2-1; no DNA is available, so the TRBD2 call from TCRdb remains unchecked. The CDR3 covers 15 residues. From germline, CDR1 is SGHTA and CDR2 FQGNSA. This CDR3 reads CASSSGVGRADEQFF.